One and the same sample provided the 23 T cell receptor beta chains below, sequenced in a study of blood T cell repertoires in COVID-19. TCRdb's copy holds only in-frame clones and misses some; the assay was immunoSEQ multiplex PCR. This table has around 90,000 clones, just over 85% appearing once. Sequencing was performed on peripheral blood. Receptor source: a man over 45 with COVID-19, enrolled during active disease.

V and J are TRBV5-6 and TRBJ1-6; TRBD1 matches at 8 bases. This CDR3 comprises 14 residues. The J segment lost 10 bases and the V segment lost 4 bases, leaving 7 bases of the junction unmatched. Germline V gene data show CDR1 as SGHDT and CDR2 as YYEEEE. The CDR3 DNA follows: TGTGCCAGCAGCCCCGGACAGGGTCGATCACCCCTCCACTTT. Translation gives CASSPGQGRSPLHF.

The chain combines TRBV7-9 with TRBJ1-3; the match to TRBD1 covers 9 bases. Per the germline V gene, CDR1 is SEHNR and CDR2 is FQNEAQ (reference sequence). The CDR3 is made up of 15 amino acids. With 5 bases clipped from V and 3 bases from J, the junction kept 5 bases outside the gene matches. Written as DNA, the CDR3 is TGTGCCAGCAGCATCGGGACAGGGAGTGGAAACACCATATATTTT. It specifies CASSIGTGSGNTIYF.

The rearrangement joins TRBV28 to TRBJ2-3; perhaps TRBD1 as D (6 bases). V lost 11 bases and J lost 0, with 15 bases in between. The CDR3 runs to 14 residues. From germline, CDR1 is MDHEN and CDR2 SYDVKM. The CDR3 coding sequence is TGTGCCTCCAGGTCAGGGGCCAGCACAGATACGCAGTATTTT. The encoded protein is CASRSGASTDTQYF.

The chain couples TRBV6-5 to TRBJ1-2; D not certain. The CDR3 spans 15 residues. Germline-derived CDR1 and CDR2 are MNHEY and SVGAGI. V was pared by 0 bases and J by 6 bases, with 14 bases between. The CDR3 sequence is CASSYSKGSPNGYTF. CDR3 bases: TGTGCCAGCAGTTACTCGAAAGGGAGTCCCAATGGCTACACCTTC.

This chain uses TRBV4-2 with TRBJ1-3; maybe TRBD1 (6 bases). This CDR3 is built from 15 residues. Trimming cost V 1 base and J 2 bases, with 9 bases left between them. Per germline, CDR1 LGHNA and CDR2 YNFKEQ. CDR3 residues: CASSQVTGAGNTIYF. The CDR3 DNA follows: TGTGCCAGCAGCCAAGTGACAGGAGCTGGAAACACCATATATTTT.

The chain is built from TRBV12-3 or TRBV12-4 and TRBJ2-2; D not resolved. V lost 5 bases and J 4 bases, leaving 5 bases between the germline ends. CDR3 length: 12 residues. CDR3 region: CASSPGTGELFF. The CDR3 region has the DNA TGTGCCAGCAGTCCCGGCACCGGGGAGCTGTTTTTT.

The gene calls are TRBV3-1 (or the pseudogene TRBV3-2) and TRBJ2-3, with 14 bases identical to TRBD2. Trimming removed 0 bases from V and 6 bases from J; junction bases left unmatched: 2. The CDR3 covers 16 residues. Germline assignment: CDR1 LGHDT and CDR2 YNNKEL (reference sequence). In nucleotides, the CDR3 is TGTGCCAGCAGCCAAGATAGACTAGCGGGGGGGGATACGCAGTATTTT. It is translated as CASSQDRLAGGDTQYF.

The V gene is TRBV7-3, the J gene TRBJ1-1; TRBD1 aligns across 10 bases. Germline loops: CDR1 SGHTA, CDR2 FQGTGA. The V and J ends lost 6 bases and 5 bases, in that order; junction bases with no gene match: 6. This CDR3 comprises 14 residues. CDR3 in amino acids: CASREGTGDTEAFF. In nucleotides, the CDR3 is TGTGCCAGCAGAGAAGGGACAGGGGATACTGAAGCTTTCTTT.

The chain has TRBV30 and TRBJ2-1, with TRBD2 matching 9 bases. The germline gives CDR1 GTSNPN, CDR2 SVGIG (reference sequence). The CDR3 is 16 amino acids. V shed 2 bases, J shed 8 bases, and the junction held 13 bases outside the gene matches. The CDR3 protein is CAWSLIGAGGLDEQFF. The CDR3 DNA follows: TGTGCCTGGAGTCTTATTGGTGCGGGGGGGCTCGATGAGCAGTTCTTC.

This clone was picked up one time. The chain has TRBV15 and TRBJ2-3, with 7 bases fitting TRBD1. The CDR3 runs to 14 residues. Germline CDR1 LNHNV, CDR2 YYDKDF (reference sequence). V shed 3 bases and J 2 bases; nucleotides not matched to a gene: 2. The CDR3 sequence is CATSRDRHTDTQYF. CDR3 bases: TGTGCCACCAGCAGGGACAGGCACACAGATACGCAGTATTTT.

The V gene is TRBV7-6, the J gene TRBJ2-2; TRBD1 matches 8 bases. Trimming took 0 bases from V and 1 from J; bases not matched to a gene: 4. Germline CDR1 reads SGHVS; CDR2 reads FNYEAQ. The CDR3 consists of 17 residues. As DNA, the CDR3 is TGTGCCAGCAGCTTAGCCCCAGGGGGCTGGAACACCGGGGAGCTGTTTTTT. Residues: CASSLAPGGWNTGELFF.

As regards this clone: The sample contains more than one DNA sequence encoding this CDR3. CDR3 residues: CASSYSRGNYGYTF. DNA of the CDR3: TGTGCCAGCAGTTACTCGAGGGGGAACTATGGCTACACCTTC. V is TRBV6-5 and J is TRBJ1-2; a possible D gene is TRBD1 (6 bases). The ends were cut back, 0 bases at V and 2 bases at J, with 7 bases in the middle. The CDR3 sequence is 14 residues long. Germline CDR1 reads MNHEY; CDR2 reads SVGAGI.

This rearrangement joins TRBV11-3 to TRBJ2-1, with 7 bases aligning to TRBD2. CDR3 length: 16 amino acids. CDR1 and CDR2 from the germline V gene are SGHNT and YENEEA. Trimming cost V 1 base and J 6 bases; bases outside gene matches: 9. In nucleotides, the CDR3 is TGTGCCAGCAGCTTAGTAGGTAGCGGGCGCCTCAATGAGCAGTTCTTC. Translated: CASSLVGSGRLNEQFF.

The chain links TRBV6-2 or TRBV6-3 to TRBJ1-2; TRBD1 aligns across 8 bases. The CDR3 consists of 19 residues. Trimming at V came to 0 bases and at J to 2 bases, leaving 14 bases not matched to a gene. Looked up from germline, CDR1 is MNHEY and CDR2 is SVGEGT. For the CDR3, the DNA is TGTGCCAGCAGTTACTCGACGGGGGACAGGTTTTTGGGGAACTATGGCTACACCTTC. Its protein product is CASSYSTGDRFLGNYGYTF.

J is TRBJ1-4 and V is TRBV29-1; D gene unclear. The CDR3 length is 11 residues. The V gene lost 6 bases and the J gene lost 7 bases, with 9 bases spanning the gap. In germline, CDR1 is SQVTM, CDR2 ANQGSEA. The chain's CDR3 is CSVPFSEKLFF. The CDR3, as DNA: TGCAGCGTCCCCTTCAGTGAAAAACTGTTTTTT.

This rearrangement joins TRBV5-1 to TRBJ2-2; 7 nucleotides line up with TRBD2. The CDR3 runs to 17 residues. J gave up 0 bases and V 4 bases, and 9 bases lay outside the gene matches. CDR1 and CDR2 from the germline V gene are SGHRS and YFSETQ. The CDR3 loop reads CASSPLLAPSNTGELFF. The CDR3 bases are TGCGCCAGCAGCCCGCTACTAGCGCCGTCGAACACCGGGGAGCTGTTTTTT.

The chain has TRBV4-1 and TRBJ1-3, with D perhaps TRBD1 (5 bases). CDR3 length: 15 residues. The V gene's germline CDR1 is MGHRA and CDR2 YSYEKL. V lost 4 bases and J lost 4, with 14 bases in between. CDR3 nucleotides: TGCGCCAGCAGCCGCGTCTGGGGGGGAGGAAACACCATATATTTT. Protein product: CASSRVWGGGNTIYF.

The chain couples TRBV10-3 to TRBJ1-1, with 11 bases matching TRBD1. Unmatched junction bases numbered 6, after V lost 2 bases and J lost 7 bases. The CDR3 length is 15 residues. Germline V gene lookup returns CDR1 ENHRY and CDR2 SYGVKD. The CDR3 protein is CAISEDGGTGGEAFF. The CDR3 DNA is TGTGCCATCAGTGAGGACGGCGGGACAGGGGGTGAAGCTTTCTTT.

The chain joins TRBV9 to TRBJ1-6; D call uncertain. The germline gives CDR1 SGDLS, CDR2 YYNGEE. V was trimmed by 2 bases and J by 10 bases, leaving 16 bases between them. There are 15 residues in the CDR3. The CDR3 reads CASSVGVDLGSPLHF. The CDR3 bases are TGTGCCAGCAGCGTCGGGGTAGACCTGGGGTCACCCCTCCACTTT.

The gene calls are TRBV30 and TRBJ1-1, with D maybe TRBD1 (6 bases). The V gene's germline CDR1 is GTSNPN and CDR2 SVGIG (reference sequence). This CDR3 region has 14 residues. V shed 5 bases and J shed 2 bases, with 15 bases lying between them. Here the CDR3 DNA reads TGTGCCTGGGGGGTGGGCAGGGGAAACACTGAAGCTTTCTTT. It encodes CAWGVGRGNTEAFF.

The V and J genes are TRBV6-4 and TRBJ1-1, with D possibly TRBD1 on 6 matching bases. CDR1 is MRHNA, CDR2 SNTAGT, per germline. The length of the CDR3 is 12 residues. V shed 9 bases and J shed 4 bases, with 12 bases lying between them. CDR3 region: CASQDRVTEAFF. For the CDR3, the DNA is TGTGCCAGTCAGGACAGAGTCACTGAAGCTTTCTTT.

The genes are TRBV5-6 and TRBJ1-2; D unclear. The CDR3 contains 12 residues. V lost 4 bases and J 3 bases, leaving 7 bases between the germline ends. The germline V gene has CDR1 SGHDT and CDR2 YYEEEE. CDR3 residues: CASSLTYYGYTF. In nucleotides, the CDR3 is TGTGCCAGCAGCCTAACTTACTATGGCTACACCTTC.

The J gene is TRBJ2-3, the V gene TRBV7-2; D is perhaps TRBD2 (5 bases). Per the germline V gene, CDR1 is SGHTA and CDR2 is FQGNSA. Trimming left V 5 bases short and J 3 bases short, with 21 bases between. This CDR3 comprises 17 residues. The CDR3 reads CASSQHGEREWTDTQYF. DNA of the CDR3: TGTGCCAGCAGCCAACACGGGGAAAGGGAGTGGACAGATACGCAGTATTTT. The full variable domain, rest sourced from reference TRBV7-2 and TRBJ2-3, is GAGVSQSPSNKVTEKGKDVELRCDPISGHTALYWYRQSLGQGLEFLIYFQGNSAPDKSGLPSDRFSAERTGGSVSTLTIQRTQQEDSAVYLCASSQHGEREWTDTQYFGPGTRLTVL.